The rows below give T cell receptor beta chains drawn from one sample of a study of T cells in localized non-small cell lung cancer. Assay: immunoSEQ multiplex PCR; the TCRdb copy retains only in-frame clones and omits some. The sample shows about 2,200 clones, 18% of them seen only once. This specimen was normal lung tissue next to the tumor, taken before any cancer treatment. The receptors here all came from a man between 40 and 69 years old with stage I squamous cell lung carcinoma. CDR3s include the opening cysteine and the closing phenylalanine or tryptophan. The order of the fields is clone size, V gene, D gene, J gene, CDR3 protein, CDR3 DNA. The D gene is left open where the match is weak. The listing skips clone size in some rows; elsewhere it reads once, few, many or a size class.

abundance: medium-sized; v_gene: TRBV28; d_gene: TRBD2; j_gene: TRBJ2-7; CDR3aa: CASAGGAEAWDEQYF; CDR3nt: TGTGCCAGCGCGGGGGGGGCAGAGGCATGGGACGAGCAGTACTTC
abundance: medium-sized; v_gene: TRBV6-8; d_gene: TRBD2; j_gene: TRBJ2-1; CDR3aa: CASSFRLAGINEQFF; CDR3nt: TGTGCCAGCAGTTTCCGACTAGCGGGAATCAATGAGCAGTTCTTC
abundance: NA; v_gene: TRBV5-1; d_gene: TRBD1; j_gene: TRBJ2-7; CDR3aa: CASSLAQGVAGEQYF; CDR3nt: TGCGCCAGCAGCTTGGCCCAGGGGGTAGCAGGCGAGCAGTACTTC
abundance: NA; v_gene: TRBV9; d_gene: TRBD1; j_gene: TRBJ2-6; CDR3aa: CASSFTGGSGANVLTF; CDR3nt: TGTGCCAGCAGCTTTACAGGGGGCTCTGGGGCCAACGTCCTGACTTTC
abundance: large; v_gene: TRBV6-8; d_gene: TRBD1; j_gene: TRBJ1-2; CDR3aa: CAGTRDSHAPLYGYTF; CDR3nt: TGTGCCGGCACCCGGGACAGCCATGCCCCTCTCTATGGCTACACCTTC
abundance: medium-sized; v_gene: TRBV6-1; d_gene: NA; j_gene: TRBJ1-1; CDR3aa: CASSEGIPGQTEAFF; CDR3nt: TGTGCCAGCAGTGAAGGGATACCAGGTCAAACTGAAGCTTTCTTT
abundance: medium-sized; v_gene: TRBV6-8; d_gene: TRBD1; j_gene: TRBJ2-5; CDR3aa: CASSDRAETQYF; CDR3nt: TGTGCCAGCAGTGACAGGGCCGAGACCCAGTACTTC
abundance: few; v_gene: TRBV6-8; d_gene: TRBD2; j_gene: TRBJ2-7; CDR3aa: CASSDSGRIHEQYF; CDR3nt: TGTGCCAGCAGTGACAGCGGGAGGATCCACGAGCAGTACTTC
abundance: NA; v_gene: TRBV18; d_gene: NA; j_gene: TRBJ2-1; CDR3aa: CASSPEPRISFEQFF; CDR3nt: TGTGCCAGCTCACCAGAGCCCAGGATCTCGTTTGAGCAGTTCTTC
abundance: NA; v_gene: TRBV19; d_gene: NA; j_gene: TRBJ1-1; CDR3aa: CASSIERMNTEAFF; CDR3nt: TGTGCCAGTAGTATAGAACGGATGAACACTGAAGCTTTCTTT
abundance: large; v_gene: TRBV30; d_gene: NA; j_gene: TRBJ2-5; CDR3aa: CAWSVPRETQYF; CDR3nt: TGTGCCTGGAGTGTACCTCGGGAGACCCAGTACTTC
abundance: many; v_gene: TRBV11-3; d_gene: NA; j_gene: TRBJ2-1; CDR3aa: CASSFTRDSSEQFF; CDR3nt: TGTGCCAGCAGCTTCACCCGGGACTCCAGTGAGCAGTTCTTC
abundance: NA; v_gene: TRBV6-8; d_gene: TRBD2; j_gene: TRBJ2-1; CDR3aa: CASIYSGRMNEQFF; CDR3nt: TGTGCCAGCATATATAGCGGGAGAATGAATGAGCAGTTCTTC
abundance: NA; v_gene: TRBV15; d_gene: TRBD1; j_gene: TRBJ2-5; CDR3aa: CATSSLGLRDRLQETQYF; CDR3nt: TGTGCCACCAGCAGTTTAGGCCTCCGGGACAGGTTACAAGAGACCCAGTACTTC
abundance: NA; v_gene: TRBV30; d_gene: TRBD2; j_gene: TRBJ2-3; CDR3aa: CAWDRLADTDTQYF; CDR3nt: TGTGCCTGGGATAGACTAGCGGACACAGATACGCAGTATTTT
abundance: few; v_gene: TRBV14; d_gene: NA; j_gene: TRBJ2-5; CDR3aa: CASSSYLQETQYF; CDR3nt: TGTGCCAGCAGCAGCTACCTCCAAGAGACCCAGTACTTC
abundance: large; v_gene: TRBV9; d_gene: NA; j_gene: TRBJ2-2; CDR3aa: CASSVRRDRANTGELFF; CDR3nt: TGTGCCAGCAGCGTTCGCCGAGACAGAGCGAACACCGGGGAGCTGTTTTTT
abundance: NA; v_gene: TRBV11-3; d_gene: TRBD2; j_gene: TRBJ2-3; CDR3aa: CASSLGASGRADTQYF; CDR3nt: TGTGCCAGCAGCTTAGGCGCTAGCGGGAGAGCAGATACGCAGTATTTT
abundance: NA; v_gene: TRBV11-3; d_gene: NA; j_gene: TRBJ2-6; CDR3aa: CASSFTGPGANVLTF; CDR3nt: TGTGCCAGCAGCTTTACAGGTCCCGGGGCCAACGTCCTGACTTTC
abundance: NA; v_gene: TRBV11-3; d_gene: TRBD2; j_gene: TRBJ2-5; CDR3aa: CASSSSSGRTPGETQYF; CDR3nt: TGTGCCAGCAGCTCGAGTAGCGGGAGGACACCGGGTGAGACCCAGTACTTC
abundance: medium-sized; v_gene: TRBV11-3; d_gene: NA; j_gene: TRBJ2-1; CDR3aa: CASSFPANPPYNEQFF; CDR3nt: TGTGCCAGCAGCTTCCCCGCTAACCCCCCCTACAATGAGCAGTTCTTC
abundance: NA; v_gene: TRBV1; d_gene: NA; j_gene: TRBJ2-3; CDR3aa: CASSQDLAGGLVLTQYF; CDR3nt: TGCGCCAGCAGCCAAGATCTAGCGGGAGGGCTGGTATTGACGCAGTATTTT
abundance: few; v_gene: TRBV29-1; d_gene: NA; j_gene: TRBJ1-4; CDR3aa: CSVEDRSGGTNEKLFF; CDR3nt: TGCAGCGTTGAAGATCGGTCGGGGGGCACTAATGAAAAACTGTTTTTT
abundance: NA; v_gene: TRBV16; d_gene: NA; j_gene: TRBJ2-2; CDR3aa: CASSATKAGELFF; CDR3nt: TGTGCCAGCAGCGCTACAAAGGCCGGGGAGCTGTTTTTT
abundance: medium-sized; v_gene: TRBV6-8; d_gene: TRBD2; j_gene: TRBJ2-7; CDR3aa: CASSLSAGGMNEQYF; CDR3nt: TGTGCCAGCAGTTTATCAGCGGGAGGGATGAACGAGCAGTACTTC
abundance: few; v_gene: TRBV6-8; d_gene: TRBD1; j_gene: TRBJ2-7; CDR3aa: CASSARQGRGYEQYF; CDR3nt: TGTGCCAGCAGTGCAAGACAGGGAAGGGGCTACGAGCAGTACTTC
abundance: NA; v_gene: TRBV19; d_gene: NA; j_gene: TRBJ2-5; CDR3aa: CASSIEVGETQYF; CDR3nt: TGTGCCAGTAGTATAGAAGTTGGGGAGACCCAGTACTTC
abundance: few; v_gene: TRBV28; d_gene: TRBD2; j_gene: TRBJ2-1; CDR3aa: CATGSGSLNEQFF; CDR3nt: TGTGCCACTGGTAGCGGGAGCCTGAATGAGCAGTTCTTC
abundance: NA; v_gene: TRBV18; d_gene: NA; j_gene: TRBJ1-3; CDR3aa: CASSTGTAGNTIYF; CDR3nt: TGTGCCAGCTCAACCGGGACGGCTGGAAACACCATATATTTT
abundance: medium-sized; v_gene: TRBV11-3; d_gene: TRBD1; j_gene: TRBJ2-3; CDR3aa: CASSFRLTGGDTQYF; CDR3nt: TGTGCCAGCAGCTTCCGGTTGACAGGGGGAGATACGCAGTATTTT
abundance: NA; v_gene: TRBV29-1; d_gene: NA; j_gene: TRBJ2-7; CDR3aa: CSVEQGQGLDYEQYF; CDR3nt: TGCAGCGTTGAGCAGGGGCAAGGGCTAGACTACGAGCAGTACTTC
abundance: few; v_gene: TRBV28; d_gene: TRBD2; j_gene: TRBJ2-1; CDR3aa: CASSPSGGLAGDEQFF; CDR3nt: TGTGCCAGCAGTCCTAGTGGTGGACTAGCGGGAGATGAGCAGTTCTTC
abundance: few; v_gene: TRBV6-8; d_gene: TRBD1; j_gene: TRBJ1-5; CDR3aa: CASRGQGKGNQPQHF; CDR3nt: TGTGCCAGCAGGGGACAGGGGAAGGGCAATCAGCCCCAGCATTTT
abundance: NA; v_gene: TRBV29-1; d_gene: NA; j_gene: TRBJ2-5; CDR3aa: CSVGRRLQETQYF; CDR3nt: TGCAGCGTGGGTAGACGGCTCCAAGAGACCCAGTACTTC
abundance: NA; v_gene: TRBV18; d_gene: NA; j_gene: TRBJ2-1; CDR3aa: CASSTNGLQSNNEQFF; CDR3nt: TGTGCCAGCTCAACTAACGGGCTGCAGAGCAACAATGAGCAGTTCTTC
abundance: NA; v_gene: TRBV28; d_gene: TRBD1; j_gene: TRBJ2-7; CDR3aa: CASSLLQGAYEQYF; CDR3nt: TGTGCCAGCAGTTTATTACAGGGGGCCTACGAGCAGTACTTC
abundance: NA; v_gene: TRBV29-1; d_gene: NA; j_gene: TRBJ2-1; CDR3aa: CSLAGAGFYNEQFF; CDR3nt: TGCAGCCTGGCTGGGGCGGGTTTCTACAATGAGCAGTTCTTC
abundance: medium-sized; v_gene: TRBV11-3; d_gene: TRBD1; j_gene: TRBJ2-5; CDR3aa: CASSSGQDKETQYF; CDR3nt: TGTGCCAGCAGCTCGGGACAGGACAAAGAGACCCAGTACTTC
abundance: NA; v_gene: TRBV6-8; d_gene: TRBD2; j_gene: TRBJ2-1; CDR3aa: CASSLTSGRYNEQFF; CDR3nt: TGTGCCAGCAGCCTGACTAGCGGGAGGTACAATGAGCAGTTCTTC
abundance: NA; v_gene: TRBV28; d_gene: NA; j_gene: TRBJ1-1; CDR3aa: CASSPPGPLVGAEAFF; CDR3nt: TGTGCCAGCAGTCCTCCGGGACCCCTGGTAGGCGCTGAAGCTTTCTTT
abundance: few; v_gene: TRBV28; d_gene: NA; j_gene: TRBJ2-4; CDR3aa: CASRGFGGAKNIQYF; CDR3nt: TGTGCCAGCCGTGGGTTTGGAGGGGCCAAAAACATTCAGTACTTC
abundance: NA; v_gene: TRBV18; d_gene: NA; j_gene: TRBJ2-2; CDR3aa: CASSPPLGNTGELFF; CDR3nt: TGTGCCAGCTCACCACCGCTAGGGAACACCGGGGAGCTGTTTTTT
abundance: few; v_gene: TRBV11-3; d_gene: NA; j_gene: TRBJ2-1; CDR3aa: CASSPLQGEAYNEQFF; CDR3nt: TGTGCCAGCAGCCCCCTGCAGGGGGAGGCGTACAATGAGCAGTTCTTC
abundance: NA; v_gene: TRBV11-3; d_gene: TRBD2; j_gene: TRBJ2-1; CDR3aa: CASSQGNSGRDEQFF; CDR3nt: TGTGCCAGCAGCCAAGGGAATAGCGGGAGGGATGAGCAGTTCTTC
abundance: few; v_gene: TRBV6-8; d_gene: NA; j_gene: TRBJ1-4; CDR3aa: CASSYSTVNGEKLFF; CDR3nt: TGTGCCAGCAGTTACTCTACGGTGAATGGTGAAAAACTGTTTTTT
abundance: few; v_gene: TRBV6-8; d_gene: NA; j_gene: TRBJ2-6; CDR3aa: CASSPSRYSGANVLTF; CDR3nt: TGTGCCAGCAGTCCCTCCCGATACTCTGGGGCCAACGTCCTGACTTTC
abundance: NA; v_gene: TRBV6-8; d_gene: TRBD2; j_gene: TRBJ2-5; CDR3aa: CASTRGRETQYF; CDR3nt: TGTGCCAGCACGCGCGGGAGAGAGACCCAGTACTTC